Each of the 14 T cell receptor beta chains below was sequenced from the same sample in a study of control samples from healthy donors and cancer patients. Using immunoSEQ multiplex PCR, the repertoire was profiled, and TCRdb retains in-frame clones only, with some absent. This table holds 110,000 or so clones, around 87% found once. The sample consisted of blood. The receptors were sampled from a man aged 25-45 years in good health.

In this sample, this clone turned up once. The V and J genes are TRBV9 and TRBJ1-2, with 9 bases aligning to TRBD1. Unmatched junction bases numbered 2, after V lost 0 bases and J lost 8 bases. The germline V gene has CDR1 SGDLS and CDR2 YYNGEE. The CDR3 has 13 amino acids. CDR3 bases: TGTGCCAGCAGCGTAGGCGACAGGGGGGGCTACACCTTC. Its protein is CASSVGDRGGYTF.

The rearrangement uses TRBV19 and TRBJ2-1; the match to TRBD2 covers 8 bases. Germline V gene sequence: CDR1 LNHDA, CDR2 SQIVND (reference sequence). The CDR3 sequence is 14 residues long. The trim removed 6 bases at V and 4 bases at J, leaving 5 bases unmatched. The CDR3 spells CASRAGGDYNEQFF. CDR3 bases: TGTGCCAGTAGGGCCGGGGGGGATTACAATGAGCAGTTCTTC.

The sample holds a few counts of this clone. The rearrangement joins TRBV5-6 to TRBJ1-2; no definite D call. Germline V CDR1 and CDR2: SGHDT, YYEEEE. V shed 3 bases and J shed 7 bases, with 10 bases lying between them. The length of the CDR3 is 12 residues. CDR3 sequence (DNA): TGTGCCAGCAGCTCTCTCCCTGGTGGCTACACCTTC. Residues: CASSSLPGGYTF.

The chain recombines TRBV30 with TRBJ2-3, with 12 bases fitting TRBD1. The CDR3 runs 14 residues. Germline values: CDR1 GTSNPN, CDR2 SVGIG (reference sequence). V shed 2 bases and J 7 bases; nucleotides not matched to a gene: 4. The CDR3 sequence is CAWSRGQGANTQYF. The CDR3 DNA reads TGTGCCTGGAGTAGGGGACAGGGGGCAAATACGCAGTATTTT.

CDR3: CASSFGPVNTEAFF. CDR3 nucleotide sequence: TGTGCCAGCAGTTTTGGACCGGTGAACACTGAAGCTTTCTTT. The V call is TRBV11-2, the J call TRBJ1-1; D is uncertain. The CDR3 has 14 residues. From germline, CDR1 is SGHAT and CDR2 FQNNGV. V lost 6 bases, J lost 0 bases, and 11 bases lay in between.

The genes are TRBV4-1 and TRBJ2-3; D remains ambiguous. The length of the CDR3 is 15 residues. Trimming removed 4 bases at V and 4 bases at J, with 15 bases between. Germline CDR1 reads MGHRA; CDR2 reads YSYEKL. Written as DNA, the CDR3 is TGCGCCAGCAGCCGAAAAGGGCTAGTAGCAGATACGCAGTATTTT. Translation gives CASSRKGLVADTQYF.

This clone has only one observation. The genes are TRBV24-1 and TRBJ2-1, with 10 bases identical to TRBD2. In germline, CDR1 is KGHDR, CDR2 SFDVKD. This CDR3 comprises 16 residues. V lost 4 bases to trimming and J lost 7 bases; unmatched junction nucleotides: 9. The CDR3: CATSDRLAGALNEQFF. The CDR3 DNA reads as TGTGCCACCAGTGACCGCCTAGCGGGGGCTTTAAATGAGCAGTTCTTC.

The chain combines TRBV30 with TRBJ1-2; D is ambiguous. This CDR3 spans 13 amino acids. The V gene's germline CDR1 is GTSNPN and CDR2 SVGIG (reference sequence). V was shortened by 2 bases and J by 6 bases, with 13 bases between the two germline ends. The CDR3 spells CAWSLAALNGYTF. The CDR3 nucleotides read TGTGCCTGGAGTTTGGCAGCCCTGAATGGCTACACCTTC. The full variable domain, its missing parts supplied by reference TRBV30 and TRBJ1-2, is SQTIHQWPATLVQPVGSPLSLECTVEGTSNPNLYWYRQAAGRGLQLLFYSVGIGQISSEVPQNLSASRPQDRQFILSSKKLLLSDSGFYLCAWSLAALNGYTFGSGTRLTVV.

This chain joins TRBV19 and TRBJ2-5; 9 bases map to TRBD1. The CDR3 contains 14 residues. Germline lookup yields CDR1 LNHDA and CDR2 SQIVND (reference sequence). After removal of 8 bases from V and 4 bases from J, the junction contained 8 bases not matched to a gene. Written as DNA, the CDR3 is TGTGCCAGTGGGCCGACAGGGGGTGGAGAGACCCAGTACTTC. Encoded protein: CASGPTGGGETQYF.

The chain has TRBV5-1 and TRBJ1-6; no clear D gene. The CDR3 covers 15 residues. V shed 1 base and J shed 9 bases, with 14 bases lying between them. Germline V lookup: CDR1 SGHRS, CDR2 YFSETQ. The CDR3 nucleotides read TGCGCCAGCAGCTTGATTGAGGAACCGGGTTCACCCCTCCACTTT. Encoded protein: CASSLIEEPGSPLHF.

The gene calls are TRBV5-1 and TRBJ1-5, with 8 nucleotides matching TRBD1. The germline V gene encodes CDR1 SGHRS and CDR2 YFSETQ. With V trimmed by 0 bases and J by 5 bases, 4 bases remained unmatched. CDR3 size: 15 residues. The CDR3 DNA sequence: TGCGCCAGCAGCTTGGGTGCAGGGGGCCATCAGCCCCAGCATTTT. Translation gives CASSLGAGGHQPQHF.

The genes are TRBV7-9 and TRBJ1-1, with D maybe TRBD1 (6 bases). The CDR3 is made up of 14 amino acids. Deletions cut 3 bases from V and 6 bases from J, with 14 bases between. The germline CDR1 and CDR2 sequences are SEHNR and FQNEAQ (reference sequence). This CDR3 is CASSFTWGAAEAFF. In nucleotides, the CDR3 is TGTGCCAGCAGCTTTACATGGGGGGCAGCTGAAGCTTTCTTT.

This chain's CDR3 is CASSIGTGNNQPQHF. The CDR3 DNA reads as TGTGCCAGTAGTATAGGGACGGGCAACAATCAGCCCCAGCATTTT. This chain uses TRBV19 with TRBJ1-5; D not resolved. Germline CDR1 reads LNHDA; CDR2 reads SQIVND (reference sequence). The CDR3 contains 15 residues. The V and J ends lost 1 base and 3 bases respectively, with 10 bases between them.

The V gene is TRBV6-6, the J gene TRBJ2-5; 9 bases are shared with TRBD1. V dropped 0 bases and J dropped 5; count of bases not matched to a gene: 4. The CDR3 sequence is 15 residues long. Germline CDR1 and CDR2: MNHNY and SVGAGI (reference sequence). DNA of the CDR3: TGTGCCAGCAGTTACTCACAGGGGGCCGCTGAGACCCAGTACTTC. The encoded protein is CASSYSQGAAETQYF.